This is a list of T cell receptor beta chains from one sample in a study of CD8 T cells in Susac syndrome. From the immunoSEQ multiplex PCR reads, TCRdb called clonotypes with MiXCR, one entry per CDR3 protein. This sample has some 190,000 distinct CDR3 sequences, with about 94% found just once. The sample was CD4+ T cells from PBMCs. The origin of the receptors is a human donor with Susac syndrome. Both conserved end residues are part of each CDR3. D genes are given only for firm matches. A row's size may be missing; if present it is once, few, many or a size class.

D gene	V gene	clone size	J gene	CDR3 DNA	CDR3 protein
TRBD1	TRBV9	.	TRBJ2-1	TGTGCCAGCAGCGTAGCAGGGGGAGTTAACAATGAGCAGTTCTTC	CASSVAGGVNNEQFF
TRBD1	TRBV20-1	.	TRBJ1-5	TGCAGTGCTAGAGAGACTACAGGGGGTCATCAGCCCCAGCATTTT	CSARETTGGHQPQHF
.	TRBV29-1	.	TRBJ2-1	TGCAGCGCCGGAACGGCCCTCTCCTACAATGAGCAGTTCTTC	CSAGTALSYNEQFF
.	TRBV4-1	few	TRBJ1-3	TGCGCCAGCAGCCAAGATGGACTGACTGGAAACACCATATATTTT	CASSQDGLTGNTIYF
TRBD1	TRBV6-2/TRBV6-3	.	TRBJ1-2	TGTGCCAGCAAGACCGGGACAGCCACAAACTATGGCTACACCTTC	CASKTGTATNYGYTF
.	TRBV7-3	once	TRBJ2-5	TGTGCCAGCAGCCCGGGATTCCAAGAGACCCAGTACTTC	CASSPGFQETQYF
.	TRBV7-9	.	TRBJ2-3	TGTGCCAGCAGCTTAGCATCAGGGGTTAGCACAGATACGCAGTATTTT	CASSLASGVSTDTQYF
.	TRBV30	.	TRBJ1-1	TGTGCCTGGATGGGGGGCGCGAACACTGAAGCTTTCTTT	CAWMGGANTEAFF
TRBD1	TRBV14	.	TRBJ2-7	TGTGCCAGCAGCCAAGATATTAGGACAGGGGGGCGCGAGCAGTACTTC	CASSQDIRTGGREQYF
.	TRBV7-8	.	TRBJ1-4	TGTGCCAGCAGCATAGGGACTGATGAAAAACTGTTTTTT	CASSIGTDEKLFF
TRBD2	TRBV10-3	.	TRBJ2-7	TGTGCCACCCAAAGTGGCGGGGAGGGTCTTCGGAACGAGCAGTACTTC	CATQSGGEGLRNEQYF
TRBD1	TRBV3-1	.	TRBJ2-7	TGTGCCAGCAGCCGGGGACAGGACGGGTACGAGCAGTACTTC	CASSRGQDGYEQYF
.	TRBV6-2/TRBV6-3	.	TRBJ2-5	TGTGCCAGCAGCCGCCGGGATAGCGCATATAGACAAGAGACCCAGTACTTC	CASSRRDSAYRQETQYF
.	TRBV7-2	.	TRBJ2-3	TGTGCCAGCAGCTTAATGAGGGGAGGCACAGATACGCAGTATTTT	CASSLMRGGTDTQYF